A single sample gave rise to the 11 T cell receptor beta chains below, sequenced in a study of blood T cell repertoires in COVID-19. This table comes from immunoSEQ multiplex PCR, and its TCRdb copy is limited to in-frame clones, with some not included. The sample consists of 150,000 or so clones, roughly nine tenths of them appearing once. Input material: peripheral blood. The receptor set was obtained from a woman aged 70 to 79 with acute or convalescent COVID-19.

The rearrangement joins TRBV18 to TRBJ1-5; D is undetermined. The CDR3 is made up of 15 amino acids. The germline CDR1 and CDR2 sequences are KGHSH and LQKENI. V was shortened by 5 bases and J by 1 base, with 12 bases between the two germline ends. In DNA, the CDR3 is TGTGCCAGCTCAGCCCAAGATGCGAGCAATCAGCCCCAGCATTTT. Amino acids: CASSAQDASNQPQHF.

This clone was seen a few times. The V and J genes are TRBV7-9 and TRBJ2-5; the D gene is possibly TRBD2 (6 bases). This CDR3 spans 14 amino acids. Germline CDR1 and CDR2: SEHNR and FQNEAQ (reference sequence). V was clipped by 2 bases and J by 5 bases, with 12 bases between them. CDR3 in DNA: TGTGCCAGCAGCTTAACAGCGGGTCCGGAGACCCAGTACTTC. It translates to CASSLTAGPETQYF.

The gene calls are TRBV4-1 and TRBJ2-7; 12 bases map to TRBD1. The germline CDR1 and CDR2 sequences are MGHRA and YSYEKL. The CDR3 length is 15 residues. With 5 bases clipped from V and 0 bases from J, the junction kept 2 bases outside the gene matches. The chain's CDR3 is CASSRDRGLSYEQYF. In DNA, the CDR3 is TGCGCCAGCAGCAGGGACAGGGGGCTCTCCTACGAGCAGTACTTC.

J is TRBJ1-5 and V is TRBV6-2 or TRBV6-3; TRBD1 matches at 8 bases. J was trimmed by 4 bases and V by 6 bases; bases with no gene match: 11. This CDR3 spans 16 amino acids. Germline V gene data show CDR1 as MNHEY and CDR2 as SVGEGT. The CDR3 DNA is TGTGCCAGCAGCGACCGACAGGGGACAAAGAATCAGCCCCAGCATTTT. It yields the protein CASSDRQGTKNQPQHF.

The genes are TRBV9 and TRBJ2-7, with a possible D match to TRBD2 (5 bases). V was trimmed by 0 bases and J by 5 bases, leaving 12 bases between them. CDR3 length: 14 residues. Germline V gene sequence: CDR1 SGDLS, CDR2 YYNGEE. The CDR3 coding sequence is TGTGCCAGCAGCGTAGGCACTAGTGGCCACGAGCAGTACTTC. This codes for CASSVGTSGHEQYF.

This clone was observed once. The rearrangement joins TRBV6-5 to TRBJ2-7; D perhaps matches TRBD1 (6 bases). Germline values: CDR1 MNHEY, CDR2 SVGAGI. The CDR3 runs to 13 residues. V lost 8 bases and J lost 2, with 13 bases in between. The CDR3 DNA sequence: TGTGCCAGCCGCAGGGGTAGAACCTACGAGCAGTACTTC. This encodes CASRRGRTYEQYF.

This clone was observed a single time. The rearrangement uses TRBV4-2 and TRBJ2-1; 12 bases fit TRBD2. Germline CDR1 reads LGHNA; CDR2 reads YNFKEQ. J was trimmed by 6 bases and V by 2 bases; bases with no gene match: 5. The CDR3 runs 16 residues. The CDR3 reads CASSQPTGLAGNEQFF. The CDR3 DNA is TGTGCCAGCAGCCAACCTACGGGACTAGCGGGCAATGAGCAGTTCTTC.

The chain uses TRBV5-6 and TRBJ2-2, with a weak D call TRBD1 (6 bases). The V end lost 7 bases, the J end lost 8 bases, and 18 bases lay between the germline ends. Germline V gene sequence: CDR1 SGHDT, CDR2 YYEEEE. The length of the CDR3 is 14 residues. The DNA for the CDR3 is TGTGCCAGCGACCGAGGCACAGGGTGGGGGGAGCTGTTTTTT. This sequence encodes CASDRGTGWGELFF.

V and J are TRBV18 and TRBJ2-7, with D perhaps TRBD1 (6 bases). Germline CDR1 KGHSH, CDR2 LQKENI. The CDR3 has 14 amino acids. V was pared by 3 bases and J by 4 bases, with 13 bases between. The CDR3 DNA sequence: TGTGCCAGCTCACCGACAGGTGTTCTATACGAGCAGTACTTC. Translated, it gives CASSPTGVLYEQYF. The full variable domain, its missing parts supplied by reference TRBV18 and TRBJ2-7, is NAGVMQNPRHLVRRRGQEARLRCSPMKGHSHVYWYRQLPEEGLKFMVYLQKENIIDESGMPKERFSAEFPKEGPSILRIQQVVRGDSAAYFCASSPTGVLYEQYFGPGTRLTVT.

This sequence joins TRBV7-9 and TRBJ1-1; no clear D gene. Trimming left V 2 bases short and J 2 bases short, with 9 bases between. CDR3 length: 14 amino acids. Germline V lookup: CDR1 SEHNR, CDR2 FQNEAQ (reference sequence). The CDR3: CASSLTTANTEAFF. In nucleotides, the CDR3 is TGTGCCAGCAGCTTAACCACAGCTAACACTGAAGCTTTCTTT.

V and J are TRBV5-1 and TRBJ1-4; no clear D gene. CDR3 size: 17 residues. V dropped 5 bases and J dropped 0 bases, with 17 bases sitting between them. Germline V gives CDR1 SGHRS, CDR2 YFSETQ. CDR3 nucleotides: TGCGCCAGCAGGGCGGACGGAGGCAGAACAACTAATGAAAAACTGTTTTTT. Translated, it gives CASRADGGRTTNEKLFF. Filled out from reference TRBV5-1 and TRBJ1-4, the complete variable domain reads KAGVTQTPRYLIKTRGQQVTLSCSPISGHRSVSWYQQTPGQGLQFLFEYFSETQRNKGNFPGRFSGRQFSNSRSEMNVSTLELGDSALYLCASRADGGRTTNEKLFFGSGTQLSVL.